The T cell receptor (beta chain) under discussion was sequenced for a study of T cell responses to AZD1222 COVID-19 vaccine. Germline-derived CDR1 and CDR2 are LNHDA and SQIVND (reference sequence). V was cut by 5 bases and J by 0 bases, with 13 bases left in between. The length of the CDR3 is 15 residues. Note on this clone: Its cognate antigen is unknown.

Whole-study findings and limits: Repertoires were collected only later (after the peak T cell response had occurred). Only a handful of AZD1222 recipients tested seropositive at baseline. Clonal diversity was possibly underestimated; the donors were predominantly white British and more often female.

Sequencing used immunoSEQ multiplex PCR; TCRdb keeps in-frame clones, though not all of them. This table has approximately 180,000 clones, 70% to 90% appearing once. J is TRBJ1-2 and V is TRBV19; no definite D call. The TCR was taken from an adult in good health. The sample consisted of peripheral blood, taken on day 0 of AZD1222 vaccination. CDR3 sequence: CASSFQTDSNYGYTF. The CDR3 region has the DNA TGTGCCAGTAGTTTCCAGACGGACTCTAACTATGGCTACACCTTC.